This T cell receptor beta chain originates from a study of breast tumors, draining lymph nodes, adjacent tissues. Study-wide results and limits: Data fit most tumor T cells coming from lymph node, expanding in tumor. Compared with basal-like, luminal-like tumors shared significantly more repertoire with nontumor tissue. Tumor T cell lymph node origin was a supported hypothesis, not proven. Compared with lymph nodes, tumors were less diverse; compared with nontumor tissue, more.

This CDR3 has 14 amino acids. Germline V lookup: CDR1 SGDLS, CDR2 YYNGEE. Trimming took 1 base from V and 8 from J, leaving 15 bases between them. Comment on this clonotype: As yet, its antigen is unknown. This clone may be a read error of a much larger clone one base away.

Breast cancer patients provided tissue from their axillary draining lymph nodes. TCRdb itself ran the multiplex PCR reads through MiXCR, one entry per CDR3 protein. The sample records approximately 120,000 distinct CDR3 sequences, 21% being singletons. The sequence was obtained from a female donor with breast cancer. Some clones in this sample may be carry-over from other donors' samples. The chain links TRBV9 to TRBJ1-2, with D hard to call. The sample taken for sequencing was axillary lymph node tissue. This CDR3 is CASSVSRPLRGYTF. As DNA, the CDR3 is TGTGCCAGCAGCGTATCTCGCCCCCTCAGGGGCTACACCTTC.